Below are 8 T cell receptor beta chains sequenced from a single sample in a study of blood T cell repertoires in COVID-19. TCRdb's table, derived via immunoSEQ multiplex PCR, lists solely in-frame clones and lacks some. The sample lists roughly 290,000 clones, about 85% seen once, with approximately 0.94% in the top ten. What was sequenced was peripheral blood. These receptors came from a human donor with COVID-19, enrolled during active disease. The donor label of this sample is uncertain.

The genes are TRBV28 and TRBJ1-1; the D is unclear. CDR1 MDHEN and CDR2 SYDVKM come from the germline V gene. Trimming took off 3 bases at V and 10 bases at J, with 12 bases between the two ends. CDR3 size: 12 residues. CDR3 amino acids: CASSFGVSRAFF. The CDR3 DNA sequence: TGTGCCAGCAGTTTCGGGGTTTCTCGAGCTTTCTTT.

This clone occurred a few times. This rearrangement joins TRBV3-1 (or the pseudogene TRBV3-2) to TRBJ1-1; 9 positions agree with TRBD1. J was trimmed by 6 bases and V by 4 bases; bases with no gene match: 9. The CDR3 runs 15 residues. CDR1 and CDR2 from the germline V gene are LGHDT and YNNKEL (reference sequence). The CDR3 region has the DNA TGTGCCAGCAGCCTTATACCGGGACAGGGCGCTGAAGCTTTCTTT. Its protein product is CASSLIPGQGAEAFF.

This sequence joins TRBV5-6 and TRBJ2-7; tentatively, D is TRBD2 (5 bases). This CDR3 has 13 amino acids. Trimming cost V 0 bases and J 1 base, with 5 bases left between them. The germline V gene has CDR1 SGHDT and CDR2 YYEEEE. CDR3: CASSLVASYEQYF. For the CDR3, the DNA is TGTGCCAGCAGCTTGGTAGCGTCCTACGAGCAGTACTTC.

The chain employs TRBV4-3 and TRBJ2-3; TRBD2 might be the D (6 bases). Germline V CDR1 and CDR2: LGHNA, YSLEER. The CDR3 runs to 16 residues. V was clipped by 0 bases and J by 2 bases, with 12 bases between them. The chain's CDR3 is CASSQDPGLTTDTQYF. The DNA of the CDR3 is TGCGCCAGCAGCCAAGACCCGGGACTTACCACAGATACGCAGTATTTT.

This chain's CDR3 is CASSRLAGAGYEQYF. The CDR3 DNA reads TGCGCCAGCAGCCGATTAGCGGGAGCGGGATACGAGCAGTACTTC. The rearrangement uses TRBV5-1 and TRBJ2-7, with 9 bases fitting TRBD2. This CDR3 has 15 amino acids. The ends lost 4 bases at V and 4 bases at J; junction bases unmatched: 9. The V gene's germline CDR1 is SGHRS and CDR2 YFSETQ. Looking up the rest from reference TRBV5-1 and TRBJ2-7 gives the full variable domain: KAGVTQTPRYLIKTRGQQVTLSCSPISGHRSVSWYQQTPGQGLQFLFEYFSETQRNKGNFPGRFSGRQFSNSRSEMNVSTLELGDSALYLCASSRLAGAGYEQYFGPGTRLTVT.

This chain uses TRBV28 with TRBJ1-5; D gene uncertain. Trimming took 3 bases from V and 5 from J, leaving 8 bases between them. Germline-derived CDR1 and CDR2 are MDHEN and SYDVKM. The CDR3 has 13 amino acids. The CDR3 DNA sequence: TGTGCCAGCAGTTTCGAAACGGATCAGCCCCAGCATTTT. It translates to CASSFETDQPQHF.

The chain couples TRBV28 to TRBJ2-2; 11 bases fit TRBD1. The V gene's germline CDR1 is MDHEN and CDR2 SYDVKM. J lost 4 bases, V lost 6 bases, and 4 bases had no gene match. The CDR3 loop spans 15 amino acids. CDR3 in amino acids: CASSPGQGATGELFF. The CDR3 DNA reads as TGTGCCAGCAGCCCCGGACAGGGGGCCACCGGGGAGCTGTTTTTT.

V and J are TRBV20-1 and TRBJ2-3; 11 nucleotides match TRBD2. The CDR3 totals 17 residues. Germline values: CDR1 DFQATT, CDR2 SNEGSKA (reference sequence). After removal of 3 bases from V and 0 bases from J, the junction contained 8 bases not matched to a gene. Written as DNA, the CDR3 is TGCAGTGCTAGTACTAGCGGGAGTGTCTTAAGCACAGATACGCAGTATTTT. It translates to CSASTSGSVLSTDTQYF.